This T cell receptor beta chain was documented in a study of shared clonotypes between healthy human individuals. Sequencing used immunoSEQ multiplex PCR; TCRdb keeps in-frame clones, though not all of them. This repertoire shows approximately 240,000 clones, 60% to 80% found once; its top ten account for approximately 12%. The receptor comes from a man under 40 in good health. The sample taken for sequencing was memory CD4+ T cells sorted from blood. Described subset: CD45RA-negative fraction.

The CDR3 DNA is TGTGCCAGCAGCTTGTTAGGGCCAGGGAATGAAAAACTGTTTTTT. Its protein product is CASSLLGPGNEKLFF. J is TRBJ1-4 and V is TRBV5-6, with a tentative D call TRBD1 (5 bases). The germline V and J ends were trimmed by 1 base and 5 bases, with 12 bases remaining between them. This CDR3 has 15 amino acids. Looked up from germline, CDR1 is SGHDT and CDR2 is YYEEEE.